This is a list of T cell receptor beta chains from one sample in a study of glioma-infiltrating T cells after dendritic cell vaccination. Clones were read by immunoSEQ multiplex PCR, and TCRdb kept only the in-frame ones, dropping some. The table shows some 91,000 clones, with about 81% occurring only once. The specimen comprised blood, sampled after dendritic cell vaccination. All receptors come from a human donor with glioblastoma. Both conserved end residues are trimmed from each CDR3.

v_call cdr3_aa
TRBV7-2 ASSQRDFYEQY
TRBV9 ASSPRLGTSGSNNEQF
TRBV27 ASRLQGLHEKLF
TRBV7-2 ASSFGPYGYT
TRBV6-6 ASTPSNQPQH
TRBV6-6 ASSRQRSRSEKLF
TRBV27 ASRRTGDSYEQY
TRBV5-1 ASSLARSGANVLT
TRBV10-3 AISESIERGNEQF
TRBV7-6 ASSVDRATGELF
TRBV7-3 ASSLMGQGVNNEQF
TRBV5-8 ASSPKAGMGLNEQF
TRBV19 ASSILQGGRPQH
TRBV9 ASTLGGAYTGELF
TRBV7-8 ASSLDRVGYT
TRBV6-5 ASSRLAGADGEQF
TRBV7-2 ASRISGGIGVSGEQF
TRBV6-1 ASSEVSPTLYGYT
TRBV5-1 ASSLESGGQPQH
TRBV7-8 ASSSGQQNTEAF
TRBV11-2 ASSSTTGGTEAF
TRBV2 ASSEALLTPGELF
TRBV9 ASSVGLNTGELF
TRBV7-3 ASSPDSSTDTQY
TRBV6-1 ASRPGGTGANVLT
TRBV2 ASSDPSDRVQPQH
TRBV7-9 ASSLEAGPPDTQY
TRBV7-9 ASSSNKQGAGTQY
TRBV30 AWTGGKAGANVLT
TRBV7-6 ASSLALGFETGSLTDTQY
TRBV9 ASSGLTTGGGGEAF
TRBV4-2 ASSPTGGLSKNIQY
TRBV4-2 ASSQLGGRAGTNTGELF
TRBV21-1 ASSKANLAATQETQY
TRBV5-1 ASSLNRAGSSGYT
TRBV2 ASERTGYNEQF
TRBV9 ASSPQEGRNPF
TRBV18 ASSPVAGEDNEQF
TRBV6-6 ASSYSGQGSAPQH
TRBV5-1 ASSYDRAAGYT
TRBV6-1 ASSSDRGGSPLH
TRBV19 ASQNDRRPNAGELF
TRBV5-6 ASSLLRLADQETQY
TRBV7-8 ASGADSNQPQH
TRBV5-6 ASSGQVTGEWEKLF
TRBV19 ASSNRGSSYNEQF
TRBV28 ASSLTPNEQPQH
TRBV27 ASSIRTSGTDTQY
TRBV7-9 ASSYGGGQGYGYT
TRBV14 ASSPTSGRNYEQY
TRBV10-3 AISELENSPLH
TRBV6-1 ASSELAGIPDTQY